This record concerns one T cell receptor (beta chain) sequence. The target antigen is unknown. The source of the sample is a study of T cell responses to AZD1222 COVID-19 vaccine. Study observations and caveats: Only a handful of people who got AZD1222 tested seropositive at baseline. Receipt of two AZD1222 doses was followed by a rise in Spike-specific TCR breadth and depth.

This CDR3 comprises 15 residues. From germline, CDR1 is MDHEN and CDR2 SYDVKM. Trimming left V 6 bases short and J 3 bases short, with 15 bases between. Repertoires were generated with immunoSEQ multiplex PCR, while TCRdb's copy carries only in-frame clones and drops some. The sample contains about 76,000 clones, approximately 88% of which appear only once. This specimen was peripheral blood, taken on day 0 of MenACWY control vaccination. This chain connects TRBV28 to TRBJ2-4; a possible D gene is TRBD1 (6 bases). The receptor comes from an adult in good health. CDR3 sequence (DNA): TGTGCCAGCAGCCCTACAGGGTCGGGCAAAAACATTCAGTACTTC. As protein: CASSPTGSGKNIQYF.